This is a list of T cell receptor beta chains from one sample in a study of human T cells and chemical hapten exposure. Each CDR3 protein gets one entry after TCRdb re-called the RACE reads with MiXCR. Of around 250,000 distinct CDR3 sequences in the sample, approximately 8.6% are singletons; the top ten hold 2.3%. The material sequenced was whole blood, taken in connection with sensitization to the hapten diphenylcyclopropenone (DPC). The source of these receptors is a woman aged 40 to 50 with alopecia areata. Some clones in this sample may be carry-over from other donors' samples. The CDR3 runs from the conserved cysteine through the conserved F or W. Each record gives: CDR3 DNA, CDR3 protein, V gene, CDR3 length, J gene, clone size, D gene. The D gene is left open where the match is weak. Clone size is given for some rows only: seen once, a few or many times, or a class if the clone is expanded.

TGTGCCAGCAGCTTACCGGGGGAGCTGTTTTTT,CASSLPGELFF,TRBV7-2,11,TRBJ2-2,NA,NA
TGCAGTGCTAGAGGGTTAGCGGGACTAGCGGGAGGGCCGTCCAACACCGGGGAGCTGTTTTTT,CSARGLAGLAGGPSNTGELFF,TRBV20-1,21,TRBJ2-2,few,TRBD2
TGTGCCAGCAGCTTGGTCTATCCCTCATACAATGAGCAGTTCTTC,CASSLVYPSYNEQFF,TRBV11-2,15,TRBJ2-1,many,NA
TGCAGTGCTACCAATCCCGGGACAGGGGGCGAGCAGTACTTC,CSATNPGTGGEQYF,TRBV20-1,14,TRBJ2-7,few,TRBD1
TGTGCCAGCAGTTCAGAAGGACAGGGGCCCACTGAAGCTTTCTTT,CASSSEGQGPTEAFF,TRBV6-2/TRBV6-3,15,TRBJ1-1,few,TRBD1
TGTGCCACCAGTGATTTGCGGGACACCGGGGAGCTGTTTTTT,CATSDLRDTGELFF,TRBV24-1,14,TRBJ2-2,NA,NA
TGTGCCAGCAGCCCCTGGCGGGAGGCCTACAATGAGCAGTTCTTC,CASSPWREAYNEQFF,TRBV11-1,15,TRBJ2-1,few,TRBD2
TGTGCCAGCAGCGTATGGGGACAGGGCGGGAACATTCAGTACTTC,CASSVWGQGGNIQYF,TRBV9,15,TRBJ2-4,many,TRBD1
TGCGCCAGCAGCCAAGCTGGCAGCGAAGAGACCCAGTACTTC,CASSQAGSEETQYF,TRBV4-1,14,TRBJ2-5,NA,NA
TGTGCCAGCAGACGCGACAGGGGCGGCACAGATACGCAGTATTTT,CASRRDRGGTDTQYF,TRBV7-9,15,TRBJ2-3,many,TRBD1
TGTGCCAGCAGTTTGGGTCTTCCCTCCGATAATGAGCAGTTCTTC,CASSLGLPSDNEQFF,TRBV27,15,TRBJ2-1,NA,NA
TGTGCCAGCAGTGATGAGGGGGGGGAGCAGTACTTC,CASSDEGGEQYF,TRBV25-1,12,TRBJ2-7,many,NA
TGTGCCATCCAGGGGGCAGGAAATGGCTACACCTTC,CAIQGAGNGYTF,TRBV10-3,12,TRBJ1-2,NA,TRBD1
TGTGCCAGCAGGCCACAGGGGTACTATGGCTACACCTTC,CASRPQGYYGYTF,TRBV12-3/TRBV12-4,13,TRBJ1-2,few,TRBD1
TGTGCCATCAGTGATTCCGGTACCTATGGCTACACCTTC,CAISDSGTYGYTF,TRBV10-3,13,TRBJ1-2,NA,NA
TGCGCCAGCAGCTTGACCCCTAACAATGGCTACACCTTC,CASSLTPNNGYTF,TRBV5-1,13,TRBJ1-2,NA,NA
TGTGCCAGCAGCTATTTCAATGAGCAGTTCTTC,CASSYFNEQFF,TRBV7-2,11,TRBJ2-1,few,NA
TGCGCCAGCAGCCAGGACAGGGGAATGATTCAGCCCCAGCATTTT,CASSQDRGMIQPQHF,TRBV4-1,15,TRBJ1-5,few,TRBD1
TGTGCCAGCAGCCGAAAGGGGGCCTCTGGGGCCAACGTCCTGACTTTC,CASSRKGASGANVLTF,TRBV5-8,16,TRBJ2-6,few,TRBD1
TGTGCCAGCAGTCTACAGAGTGATAATTCACCCCTCCACTTT,CASSLQSDNSPLHF,TRBV27,14,TRBJ1-6,many,NA
TGCGCCAGCAGCGGAGGGCTAGCAGTGGATACGCAGTATTTT,CASSGGLAVDTQYF,TRBV5-1,14,TRBJ2-3,NA,NA
TGTGCCAGCAGCCAAGGAGGCAGGGAGCCCCAGCATTTT,CASSQGGREPQHF,TRBV3-1,13,TRBJ1-5,few,NA
TGTGCCAGCAGCTTAGCGGGAGAGGTGCAGTTCTTC,CASSLAGEVQFF,TRBV7-9,12,TRBJ2-1,NA,NA
TGTGCCAGCAGTTCAATCGGACACTTAAAAGAGACCCAGTACTTC,CASSSIGHLKETQYF,TRBV28,15,TRBJ2-5,few,NA
TGTGCCAGCAGCTTAGATTCCCCAGCTAGCGGGGTCCTTCGCTTC,CASSLDSPASGVLRF,TRBV11-2,15,TRBJ2-5,few,TRBD2
TGTGCCAGCAGCAGCCACAGGGTCCGAAAGACTAGCGGATCGAACAATGAGCAGTTCTTC,CASSSHRVRKTSGSNNEQFF,TRBV7-8,20,TRBJ2-1,many,TRBD2
TGTGCCAGCAGTTTAGAAGGTGGGACAGGGATTCGGCAGACCCAGTACTTC,CASSLEGGTGIRQTQYF,TRBV27,17,TRBJ2-5,few,TRBD1
TGTGCCATCAAAGAGGGGCCAGCCTCGACCGGGGAGCTGTTTTTT,CAIKEGPASTGELFF,TRBV10-3,15,TRBJ2-2,NA,NA
TGCGCCAGCAGCCCCGACCTTAAAGAGACCCAGTACTTC,CASSPDLKETQYF,TRBV5-1,13,TRBJ2-5,many,NA
TGTGCCGCTGGGGGCAGGGGGCATTCAGATACGCAGTATTTT,CAAGGRGHSDTQYF,TRBV24-1,14,TRBJ2-3,many,TRBD1